This paragraph reports one TCR beta chain. The antigen it binds to is not known. No quality values exist for individual bases; no much larger clone is one base distant. The meaning of the sample's time point label: cycle 2 day 1 (C2D1) of nivolumab. All trial patients had relapsed after autologous stem cell transplantation, with cohorts A, B and C differing in prior brentuximab vedotin exposure. The trial cohort was composed of around 60 patients with relapsed/refractory classical Hodgkin lymphoma, for whom complete response, partial response or progressive disease was recorded as best overall response. In the multi-cohort phase II CheckMate 205 trial, trial patients received single-agent nivolumab. An independent review committee assessed best overall response by applying the 2007 International Working Group response criteria. Trial PBMCs were collected just before the start of nivolumab (C1D1) and during therapy at cycle 2 day 1 and cycle 4 day 1. After peripheral blood was drawn into 8 mL Vacutainer Cell Preparation Tubes, PBMCs were isolated by centrifugation and then cryopreserved.

From a lookup of the germline V gene (reference sequence), CDR1 and CDR2 are LNHDA and SQIVND. The junction shows trimming of 4 bases on V and 6 bases on J, plus 27 bases between the germline ends. The CDR3 sequence holds 18 residues, the cysteine and phenylalanine included. Here the CDR3 DNA is all that survives: 54 bases in frame from base 1. The sample originates from a study of PD-1 blockade in classical Hodgkin lymphoma (dated by TCRdb to 2019 to 2021). Turning to the overall study: Nivolumab dosing was 3 mg/kg intravenously every 2 weeks, continuing until either disease progression or unacceptable toxicity. The study used TCR beta sequencing and CyTOF to define a peripheral blood immune signature of response to PD-1 blockade in classical Hodgkin lymphoma. Study-level results and caveats: Baseline TCR diversity was reported to be lower in newly diagnosed patients than in healthy donors and to be lower still in relapsed/refractory patients. By C4D1, a significant rise was seen in CD4+ TCR diversity but not in CD8+ TCR diversity (p=0.0027 vs p=0.16), and the rise was most apparent among complete responders (p=0.02). Lower diversity was seen in patients whose nivolumab began less than 1 year after ASCT, and these patients were left out of later analyses so that immune reconstitution would not confound the results. Trial patients achieving complete response had baseline diversity similar to newly diagnosed patients, whereas partial responders and progressors had significantly lower diversity. The study was restricted to a single clinical trial cohort, and the causes of repertoire differences, possibly disease activity or prior therapy, were left undefined.

Genomic DNA was isolated using the Qiagen DNeasy kit from unsorted PBMCs as well as from negatively selected CD4+ and CD8+ fractions. TCR beta CDR3 regions were amplified by immunoSEQ multiplex PCR using primers annealing to V and J segments. Amplification bias was minimized using a synthetic immune receptor repertoire, and residual bias was removed computationally after sequencing. Regarding the original processing steps: Custom Python scripts were used to quantify repertoire diversity as the Shannon entropy index. Unsorted, CD4+ and CD8+ repertoires were analyzed separately, except in combined analyses where CD4+ and CD8+ sequences were merged in silico. A clone counted as expanded when the clone's frequency after treatment rose at least 2-fold relative to C1D1, and clones undetected at baseline were given a pseudocount of 0.5. Singleton clones were defined as clones with 0 or 1 copy at C1D1, and non-singleton clones were defined as clones with 2 or more copies. Clones expanded in unsorted samples were assigned a CD4+, CD8+ or unknown annotation through matching of protein sequences in sorted samples from the same patient. Wilcoxon tests on paired samples were used to test changes in diversity from C1D1 to C4D1. Imported from immuneACCESS, the table was reduced by TCRdb to in-frame sequences with V and J called. These copies leave out some clones; in studies compared against another copy, an unresolved V gene accounts for under half, and the cause of the remainder is not known. That table furnishes V, J and clone size, whereas the DNA furnished D and trimming. In all, the sample holds fewer than 30,000 clones, and over 65% of those were seen once. The ten largest clones represent about a fifth of the sample.

Here the sequenced sample was peripheral blood mononuclear cells (PBMCs), taken before the second cycle of nivolumab. The origin of this receptor is a human donor with classical Hodgkin lymphoma. The chain was built from TRBV19 and TRBJ1-2; perhaps TRBD1 is the D gene, with 5 bases matching. The sequenced DNA: TGTGCCAGTAGTACCACTCCCCGAATCAGACAGCCTAGACATGGCTACACCTTC. It translates as CASSTTPRIRQPRHGYTF.